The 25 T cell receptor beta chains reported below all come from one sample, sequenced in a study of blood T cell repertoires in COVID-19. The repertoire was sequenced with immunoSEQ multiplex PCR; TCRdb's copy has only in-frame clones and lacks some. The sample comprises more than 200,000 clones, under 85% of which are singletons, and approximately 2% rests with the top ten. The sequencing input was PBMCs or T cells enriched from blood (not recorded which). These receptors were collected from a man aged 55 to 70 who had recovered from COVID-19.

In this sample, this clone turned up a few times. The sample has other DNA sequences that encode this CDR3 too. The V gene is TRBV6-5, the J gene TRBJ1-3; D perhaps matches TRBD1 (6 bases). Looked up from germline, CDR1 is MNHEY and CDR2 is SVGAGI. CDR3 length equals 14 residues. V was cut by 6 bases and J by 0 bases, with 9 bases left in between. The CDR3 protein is CASRSDSSGNTIYF. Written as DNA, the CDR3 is TGTGCCAGCAGATCGGACAGCTCTGGAAACACCATATATTTT.

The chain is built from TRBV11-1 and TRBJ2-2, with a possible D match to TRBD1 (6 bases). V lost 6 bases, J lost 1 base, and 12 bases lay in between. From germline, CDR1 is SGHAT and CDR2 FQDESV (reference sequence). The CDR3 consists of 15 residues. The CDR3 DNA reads TGTGCCAGCAGAGAGGACAGTCTGAACACCGGGGAGCTGTTTTTT. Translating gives CASREDSLNTGELFF.

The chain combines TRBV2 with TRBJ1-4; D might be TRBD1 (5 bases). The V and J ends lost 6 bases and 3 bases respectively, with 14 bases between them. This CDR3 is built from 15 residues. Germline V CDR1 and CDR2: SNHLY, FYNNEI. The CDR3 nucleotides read TGTGCCAGCAGCTCAGCGGGGGTTGCTAATGAAAAACTGTTTTTT. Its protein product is CASSSAGVANEKLFF.

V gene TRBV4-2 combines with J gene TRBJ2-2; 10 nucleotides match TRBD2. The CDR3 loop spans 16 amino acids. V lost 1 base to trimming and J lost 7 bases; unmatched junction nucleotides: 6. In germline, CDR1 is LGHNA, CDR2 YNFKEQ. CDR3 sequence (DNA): TGTGCCAGCAGCCAAGCTCTAGCGGGGGTGAACGGGGAGCTGTTTTTT. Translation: CASSQALAGVNGELFF.

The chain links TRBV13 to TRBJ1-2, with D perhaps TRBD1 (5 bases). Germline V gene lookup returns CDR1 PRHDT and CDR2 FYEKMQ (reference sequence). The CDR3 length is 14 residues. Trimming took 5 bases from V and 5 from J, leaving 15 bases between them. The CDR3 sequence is CASSRFGTQYGYTF. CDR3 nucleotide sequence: TGTGCCAGCAGCCGATTCGGGACTCAATATGGCTACACCTTC.

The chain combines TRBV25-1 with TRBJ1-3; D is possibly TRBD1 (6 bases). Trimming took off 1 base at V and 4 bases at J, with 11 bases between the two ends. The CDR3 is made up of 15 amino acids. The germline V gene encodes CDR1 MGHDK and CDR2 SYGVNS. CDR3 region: CASSEFAGDGNTIYF. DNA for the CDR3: TGTGCCAGCAGTGAATTTGCAGGGGACGGAAACACCATATATTTT.

As DNA, the CDR3 is TGTGCCAGCAGCTTGGGTAGCGGGAGTGGGTATGAGCAGTTCTTC. It translates to CASSLGSGSGYEQFF. The V call is TRBV5-4, the J call TRBJ2-1; TRBD2 matches at 9 bases. Germline lookup yields CDR1 SGHNT and CDR2 YYREEE (reference sequence). This CDR3 spans 15 amino acids. The junction had 6 bases not matched to a gene; V was cut back by 0 bases and J by 8 bases.

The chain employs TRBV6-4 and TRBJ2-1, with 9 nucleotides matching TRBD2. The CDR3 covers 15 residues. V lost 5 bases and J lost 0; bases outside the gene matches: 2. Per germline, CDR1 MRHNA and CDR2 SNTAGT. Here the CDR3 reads CASSPSGDSYNEQFF. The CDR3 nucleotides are TGTGCCAGCAGTCCTAGCGGGGACTCCTACAATGAGCAGTTCTTC.

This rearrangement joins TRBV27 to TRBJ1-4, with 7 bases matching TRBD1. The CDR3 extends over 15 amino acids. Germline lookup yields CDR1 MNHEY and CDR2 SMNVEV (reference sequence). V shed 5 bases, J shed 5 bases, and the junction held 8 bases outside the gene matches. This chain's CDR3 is CASSMTGRGNEKLFF. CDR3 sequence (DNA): TGTGCCAGCAGTATGACAGGGCGAGGGAATGAAAAACTGTTTTTT.

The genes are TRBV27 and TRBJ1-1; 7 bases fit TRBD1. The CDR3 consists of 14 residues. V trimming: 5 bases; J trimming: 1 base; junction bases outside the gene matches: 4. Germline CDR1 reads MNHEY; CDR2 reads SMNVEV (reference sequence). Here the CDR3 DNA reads TGTGCCAGCAGTGAGGGACAGAGGAACACTGAAGCTTTCTTT. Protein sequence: CASSEGQRNTEAFF.

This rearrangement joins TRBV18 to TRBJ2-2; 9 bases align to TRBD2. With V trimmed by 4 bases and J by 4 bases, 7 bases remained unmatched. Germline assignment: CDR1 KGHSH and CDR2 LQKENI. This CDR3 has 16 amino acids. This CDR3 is CASSLQGLAGTGELFF. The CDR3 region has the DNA TGTGCCAGCTCACTACAGGGACTAGCAGGCACCGGGGAGCTGTTTTTT.

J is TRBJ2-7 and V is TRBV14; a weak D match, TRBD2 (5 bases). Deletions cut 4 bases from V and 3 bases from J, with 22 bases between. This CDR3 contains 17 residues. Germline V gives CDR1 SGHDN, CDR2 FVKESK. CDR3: CASSLKTSGFMVYEQYF. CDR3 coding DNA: TGTGCCAGCAGCCTAAAGACCTCGGGGTTCATGGTCTACGAGCAGTACTTC.

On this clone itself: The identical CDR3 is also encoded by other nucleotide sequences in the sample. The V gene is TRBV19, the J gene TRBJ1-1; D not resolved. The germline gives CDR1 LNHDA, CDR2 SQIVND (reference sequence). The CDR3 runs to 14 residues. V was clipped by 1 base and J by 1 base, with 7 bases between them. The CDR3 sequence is CASSIGGGNTEAFF. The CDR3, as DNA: TGTGCCAGTAGTATAGGAGGCGGGAACACTGAAGCTTTCTTT.

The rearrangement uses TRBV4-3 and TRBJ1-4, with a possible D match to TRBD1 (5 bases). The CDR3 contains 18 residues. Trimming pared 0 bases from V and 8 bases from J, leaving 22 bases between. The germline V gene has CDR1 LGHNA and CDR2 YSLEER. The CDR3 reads CASSQDRAGFILEEKLFF. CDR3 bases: TGCGCCAGCAGCCAAGATCGAGCAGGGTTTATTCTAGAGGAAAAACTGTTTTTT.

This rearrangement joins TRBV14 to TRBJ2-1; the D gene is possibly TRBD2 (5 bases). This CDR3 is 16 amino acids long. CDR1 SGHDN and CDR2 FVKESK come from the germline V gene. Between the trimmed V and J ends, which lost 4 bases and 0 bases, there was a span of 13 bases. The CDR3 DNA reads TGTGCCAGCAGCCTTTTACGGGGAAGCTCCTACAATGAGCAGTTCTTC. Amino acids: CASSLLRGSSYNEQFF.

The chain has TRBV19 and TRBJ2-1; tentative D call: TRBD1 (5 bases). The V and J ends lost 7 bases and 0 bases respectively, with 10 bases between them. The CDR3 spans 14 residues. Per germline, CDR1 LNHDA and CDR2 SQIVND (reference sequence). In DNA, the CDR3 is TGTGCCAGTAAGGACATAAACTCCTACAATGAGCAGTTCTTC. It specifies CASKDINSYNEQFF. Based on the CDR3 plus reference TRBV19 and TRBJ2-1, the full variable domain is DGGITQSPKYLFRKEGQNVTLSCEQNLNHDAMYWYRQDPGQGLRLIYYSQIVNDFQKGDIAEGYSVSREKKESFPLTVTSAQKNPTAFYLCASKDINSYNEQFFGPGTRLTVL.

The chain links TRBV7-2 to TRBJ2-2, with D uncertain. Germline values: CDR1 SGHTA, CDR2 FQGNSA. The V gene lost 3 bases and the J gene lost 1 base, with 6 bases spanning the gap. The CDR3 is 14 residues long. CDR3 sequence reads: CASSFFRNTGELFF. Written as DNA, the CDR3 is TGTGCCAGCAGCTTTTTCAGGAACACCGGGGAGCTGTTTTTT. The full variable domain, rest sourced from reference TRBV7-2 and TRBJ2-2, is GAGVSQSPSNKVTEKGKDVELRCDPISGHTALYWYRQSLGQGLEFLIYFQGNSAPDKSGLPSDRFSAERTGGSVSTLTIQRTQQEDSAVYLCASSFFRNTGELFFGEGSRLTVL.

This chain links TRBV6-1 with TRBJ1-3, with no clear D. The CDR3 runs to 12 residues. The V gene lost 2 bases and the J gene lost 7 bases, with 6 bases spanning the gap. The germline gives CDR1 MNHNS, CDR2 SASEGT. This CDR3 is CASSEYGNTIYF. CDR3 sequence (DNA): TGTGCCAGCAGTGAATACGGGAACACCATATATTTT.

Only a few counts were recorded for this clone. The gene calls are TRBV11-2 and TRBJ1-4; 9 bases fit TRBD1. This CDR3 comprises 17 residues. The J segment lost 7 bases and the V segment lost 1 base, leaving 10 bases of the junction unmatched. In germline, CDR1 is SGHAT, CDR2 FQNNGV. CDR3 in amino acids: CASSLARTGGRGEKLFF. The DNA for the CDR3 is TGTGCCAGCAGCTTAGCTCGAACAGGGGGCCGAGGTGAAAAACTGTTTTTT.

CDR3 DNA: TGTGCCAGCATGGAAGGGGGCAATCAGCCCCAGCATTTT. It specifies CASMEGGNQPQHF. The chain recombines TRBV6-5 with TRBJ1-5; TRBD1 might be the D (5 bases). Germline lookup yields CDR1 MNHEY and CDR2 SVGAGI. CDR3 size: 13 residues. V lost 7 bases and J lost 2, with 9 bases in between.

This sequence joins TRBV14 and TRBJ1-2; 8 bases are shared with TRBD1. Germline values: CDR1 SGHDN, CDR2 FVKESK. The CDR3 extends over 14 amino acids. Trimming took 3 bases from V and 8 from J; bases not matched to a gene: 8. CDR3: CASSHSGGAGGYTF. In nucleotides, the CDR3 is TGTGCCAGCAGCCACTCAGGGGGCGCGGGAGGCTACACCTTC.

The DNA of the CDR3 is TGTGCCAGCAGCTTAGGGGTCGGGGACTACGCAGATACGCAGTATTTT. Protein: CASSLGVGDYADTQYF. The J gene is TRBJ2-3, the V gene TRBV7-3; 7 bases align to TRBD2. This CDR3 spans 16 amino acids. Germline V gene sequence: CDR1 SGHTA, CDR2 FQGTGA. V lost 2 bases and J lost 4; bases outside the gene matches: 9.

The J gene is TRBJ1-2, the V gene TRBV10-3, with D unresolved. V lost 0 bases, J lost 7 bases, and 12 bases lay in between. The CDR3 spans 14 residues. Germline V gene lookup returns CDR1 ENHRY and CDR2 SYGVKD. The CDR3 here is CAISESVARGGYTF. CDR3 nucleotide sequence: TGTGCCATCAGTGAGTCGGTAGCCCGAGGTGGCTACACCTTC.

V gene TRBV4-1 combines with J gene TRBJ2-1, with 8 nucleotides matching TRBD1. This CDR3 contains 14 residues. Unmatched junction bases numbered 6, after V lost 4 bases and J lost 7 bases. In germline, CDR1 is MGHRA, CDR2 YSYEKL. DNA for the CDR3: TGCGCCAGCAGCCCAGAGACAGGGGTGAATGAGCAGTTCTTC. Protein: CASSPETGVNEQFF.

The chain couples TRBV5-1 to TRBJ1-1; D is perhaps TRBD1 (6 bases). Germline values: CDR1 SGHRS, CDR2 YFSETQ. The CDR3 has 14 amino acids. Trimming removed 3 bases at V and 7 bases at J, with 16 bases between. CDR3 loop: CASSWGQGGVEAFF. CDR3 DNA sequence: TGCGCCAGCAGCTGGGGGCAGGGCGGAGTTGAAGCTTTCTTT.